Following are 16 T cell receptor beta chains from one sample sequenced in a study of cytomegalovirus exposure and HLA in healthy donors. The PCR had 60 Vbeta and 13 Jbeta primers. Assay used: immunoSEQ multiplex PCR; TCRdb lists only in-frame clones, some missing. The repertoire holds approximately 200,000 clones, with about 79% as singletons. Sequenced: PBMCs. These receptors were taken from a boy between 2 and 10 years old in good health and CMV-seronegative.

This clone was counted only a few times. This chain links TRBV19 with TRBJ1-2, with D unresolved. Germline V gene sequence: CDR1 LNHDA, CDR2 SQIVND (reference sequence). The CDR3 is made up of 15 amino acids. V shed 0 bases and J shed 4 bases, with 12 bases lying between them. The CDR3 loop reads CASSIDLSGSYGYTF. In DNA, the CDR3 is TGTGCCAGTAGTATAGATCTCTCGGGGAGCTATGGCTACACCTTC.

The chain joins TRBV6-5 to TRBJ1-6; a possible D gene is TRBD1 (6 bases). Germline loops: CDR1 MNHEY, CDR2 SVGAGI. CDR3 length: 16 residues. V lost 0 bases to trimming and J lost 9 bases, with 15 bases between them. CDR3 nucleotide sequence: TGTGCCAGCAGTTACTCCTTACAGGGAAGCGGTTCACCCCTCCACTTT. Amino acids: CASSYSLQGSGSPLHF.

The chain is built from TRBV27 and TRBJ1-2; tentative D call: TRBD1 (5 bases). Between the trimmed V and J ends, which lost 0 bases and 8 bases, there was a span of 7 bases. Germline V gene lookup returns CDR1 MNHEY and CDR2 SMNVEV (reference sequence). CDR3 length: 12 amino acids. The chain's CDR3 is CASSLSGAGYTF. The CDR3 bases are TGTGCCAGCAGTTTATCAGGGGCCGGCTACACCTTC.

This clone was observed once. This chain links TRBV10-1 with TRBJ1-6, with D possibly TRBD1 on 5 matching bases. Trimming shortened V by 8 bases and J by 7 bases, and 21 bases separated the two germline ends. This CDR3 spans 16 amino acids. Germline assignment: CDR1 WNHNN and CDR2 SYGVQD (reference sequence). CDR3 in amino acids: CASSPLWAGRNSPLHF. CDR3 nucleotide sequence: TGCGCCAGCTCCCCTCTTTGGGCAGGGCGCAATTCACCCCTCCACTTT.

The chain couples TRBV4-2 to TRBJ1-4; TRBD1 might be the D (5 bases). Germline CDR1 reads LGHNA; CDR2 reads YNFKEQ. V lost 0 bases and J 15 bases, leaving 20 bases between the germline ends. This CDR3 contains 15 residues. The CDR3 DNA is TGTGCCAGCAGCCAAGATGGGGCAGGTCAGAAAGGGGTGTTTTTT. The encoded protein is CASSQDGAGQKGVFF.

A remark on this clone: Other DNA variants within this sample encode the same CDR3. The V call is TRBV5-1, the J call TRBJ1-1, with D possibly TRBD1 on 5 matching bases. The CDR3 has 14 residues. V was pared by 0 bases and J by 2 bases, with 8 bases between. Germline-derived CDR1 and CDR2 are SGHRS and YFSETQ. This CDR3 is CASSLEGQNTEAFF. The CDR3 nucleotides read TGCGCCAGCAGCTTGGAGGGGCAAAACACTGAAGCTTTCTTT.

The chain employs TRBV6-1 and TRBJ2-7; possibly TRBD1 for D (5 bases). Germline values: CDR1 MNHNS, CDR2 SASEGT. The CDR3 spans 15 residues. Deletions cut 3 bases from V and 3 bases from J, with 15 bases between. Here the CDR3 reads CASSDYIDSNYEQYF. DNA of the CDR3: TGTGCCAGCAGTGATTATATTGACAGTAACTACGAGCAGTACTTC.

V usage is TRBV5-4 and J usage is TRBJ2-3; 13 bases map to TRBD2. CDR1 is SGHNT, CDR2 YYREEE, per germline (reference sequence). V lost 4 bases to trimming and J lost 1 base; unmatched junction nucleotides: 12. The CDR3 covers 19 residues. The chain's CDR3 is CASSRWTSGGVLGTDTQYF. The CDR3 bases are TGTGCCAGCAGCAGGTGGACTAGCGGGGGAGTTCTAGGCACAGATACGCAGTATTTT.

CDR3 region: CASRLDGETYEQYF. The CDR3 DNA sequence: TGTGCCAGCAGGCTCGACGGGGAAACCTACGAGCAGTACTTC. The rearrangement links TRBV2 to TRBJ2-7; D is perhaps TRBD2 (5 bases). Trimming took off 6 bases at V and 2 bases at J, with 14 bases between the two ends. In germline, CDR1 is SNHLY, CDR2 FYNNEI. CDR3 size: 14 residues.

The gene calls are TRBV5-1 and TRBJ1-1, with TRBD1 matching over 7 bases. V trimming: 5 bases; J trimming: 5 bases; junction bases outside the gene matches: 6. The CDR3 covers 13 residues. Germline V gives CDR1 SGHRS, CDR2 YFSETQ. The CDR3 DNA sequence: TGCGCCAGCAGGGGGACAGCTACGACTGAAGCTTTCTTT. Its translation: CASRGTATTEAFF.

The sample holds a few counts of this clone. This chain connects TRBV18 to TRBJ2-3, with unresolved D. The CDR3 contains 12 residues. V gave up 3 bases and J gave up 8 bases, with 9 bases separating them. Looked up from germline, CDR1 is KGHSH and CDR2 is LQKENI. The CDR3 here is CASSPPGTTQYF. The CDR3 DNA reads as TGTGCCAGCTCACCTCCAGGAACTACGCAGTATTTT.

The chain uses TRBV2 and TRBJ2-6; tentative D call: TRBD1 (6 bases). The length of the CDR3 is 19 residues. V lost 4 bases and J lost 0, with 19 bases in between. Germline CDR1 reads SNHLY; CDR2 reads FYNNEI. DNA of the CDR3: TGTGCCAGCAGTGGGCGCCCGGACAGTCAATACTCTGGGGCCAACGTCCTGACTTTC. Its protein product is CASSGRPDSQYSGANVLTF.

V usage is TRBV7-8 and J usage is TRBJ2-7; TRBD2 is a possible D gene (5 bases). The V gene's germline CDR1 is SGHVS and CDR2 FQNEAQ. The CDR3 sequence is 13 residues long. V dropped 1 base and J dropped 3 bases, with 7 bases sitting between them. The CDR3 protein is CASSLGRGYEQYF. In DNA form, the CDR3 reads TGTGCCAGCAGCTTAGGCCGGGGCTACGAGCAGTACTTC.

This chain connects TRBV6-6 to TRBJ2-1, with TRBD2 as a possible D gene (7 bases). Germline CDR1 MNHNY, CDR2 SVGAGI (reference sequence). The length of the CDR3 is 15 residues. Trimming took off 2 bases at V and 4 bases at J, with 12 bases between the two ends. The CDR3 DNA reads TGTGCCAGCAGTTACGGCGGGGGCGATTACAATGAGCAGTTCTTC. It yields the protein CASSYGGGDYNEQFF.

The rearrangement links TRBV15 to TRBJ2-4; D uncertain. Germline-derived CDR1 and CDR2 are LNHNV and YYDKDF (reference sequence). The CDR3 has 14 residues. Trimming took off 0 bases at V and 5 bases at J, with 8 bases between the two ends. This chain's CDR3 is CATSRDLTENIQYF. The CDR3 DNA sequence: TGTGCCACCAGCAGAGACCTTACAGAAAACATTCAGTACTTC.

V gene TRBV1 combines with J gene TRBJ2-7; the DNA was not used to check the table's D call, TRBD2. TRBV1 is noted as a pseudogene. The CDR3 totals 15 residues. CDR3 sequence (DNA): TGCACCAGCAGCCGAGACGGGAGGGGTCCCTACGAGCAGTACTTC. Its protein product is CTSSRDGRGPYEQYF.